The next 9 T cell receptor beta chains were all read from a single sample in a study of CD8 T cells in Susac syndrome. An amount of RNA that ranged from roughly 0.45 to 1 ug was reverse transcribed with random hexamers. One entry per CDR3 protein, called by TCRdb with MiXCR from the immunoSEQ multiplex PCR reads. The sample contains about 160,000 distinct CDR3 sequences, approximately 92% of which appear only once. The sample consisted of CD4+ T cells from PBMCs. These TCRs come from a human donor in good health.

Here the CDR3 reads CSAHKDNQETQYF. The CDR3, as DNA: TGCAGTGCTCATAAAGACAACCAAGAGACCCAGTACTTC. V gene TRBV20-1 combines with J gene TRBJ2-5; D is ambiguous. Trimming shortened V by 5 bases and J by 0 bases, and 10 bases separated the two germline ends. This CDR3 contains 13 residues. CDR1 is DFQATT and CDR2 is SNEGSKA in the germline V gene (reference sequence).

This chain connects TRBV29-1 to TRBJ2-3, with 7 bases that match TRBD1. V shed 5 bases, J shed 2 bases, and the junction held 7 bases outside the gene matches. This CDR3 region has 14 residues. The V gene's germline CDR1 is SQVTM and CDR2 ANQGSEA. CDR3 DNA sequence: TGCAGCGTTTCCTGGGGACAGCACACAGATACGCAGTATTTT. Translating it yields CSVSWGQHTDTQYF.

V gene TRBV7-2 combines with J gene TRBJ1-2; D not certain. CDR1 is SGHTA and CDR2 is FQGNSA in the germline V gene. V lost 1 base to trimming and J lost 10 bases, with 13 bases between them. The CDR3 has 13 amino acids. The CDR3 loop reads CASSLGSMTAYTF. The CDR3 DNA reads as TGTGCCAGCAGCTTAGGTTCGATGACGGCCTACACCTTC. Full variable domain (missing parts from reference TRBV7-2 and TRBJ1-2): GAGVSQSPSNKVTEKGKDVELRCDPISGHTALYWYRQSLGQGLEFLIYFQGNSAPDKSGLPSDRFSAERTGGSVSTLTIQRTQQEDSAVYLCASSLGSMTAYTFGSGTRLTVV.

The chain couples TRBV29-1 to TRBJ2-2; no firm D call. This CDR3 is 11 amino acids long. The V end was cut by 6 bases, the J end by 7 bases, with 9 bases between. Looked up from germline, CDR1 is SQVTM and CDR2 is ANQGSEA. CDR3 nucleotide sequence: TGCAGCGTCACCACTTACGGGGAGCTGTTTTTT. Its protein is CSVTTYGELFF.

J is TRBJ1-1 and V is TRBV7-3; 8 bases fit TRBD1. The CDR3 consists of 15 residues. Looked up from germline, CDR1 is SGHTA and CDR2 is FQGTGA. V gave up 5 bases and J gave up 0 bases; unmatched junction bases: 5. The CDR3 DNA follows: TGTGCCAGCAGCCCTACAGGGGGGATGAACACTGAAGCTTTCTTT. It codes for CASSPTGGMNTEAFF.

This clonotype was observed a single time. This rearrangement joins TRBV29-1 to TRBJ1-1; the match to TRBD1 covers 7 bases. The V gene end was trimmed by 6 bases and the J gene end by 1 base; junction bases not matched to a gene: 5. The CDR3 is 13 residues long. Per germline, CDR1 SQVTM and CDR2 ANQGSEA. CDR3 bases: TGCAGCGTAGCCGGGACAGCGAACACTGAAGCTTTCTTT. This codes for CSVAGTANTEAFF. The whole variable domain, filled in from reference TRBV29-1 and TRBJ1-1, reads SAVISQKPSRDICQRGTSLTIQCQVDSQVTMMFWYRQQPGQSLTLIATANQGSEATYESGFVIDKFPISRPNLTFSTLTVSNMSPEDSSIYLCSVAGTANTEAFFGQGTRLTVV.

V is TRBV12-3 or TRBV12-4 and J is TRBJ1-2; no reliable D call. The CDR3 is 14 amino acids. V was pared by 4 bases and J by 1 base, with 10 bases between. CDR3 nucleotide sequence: TGTGCCAGCAGTTCCCTAGTGATTAACTATGGCTACACCTTC. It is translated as CASSSLVINYGYTF.

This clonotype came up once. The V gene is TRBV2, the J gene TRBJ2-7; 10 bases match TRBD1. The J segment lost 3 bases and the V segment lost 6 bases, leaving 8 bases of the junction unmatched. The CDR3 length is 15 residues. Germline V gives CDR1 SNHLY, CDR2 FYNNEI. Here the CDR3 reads CASREWTGGDYEQYF. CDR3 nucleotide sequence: TGTGCCAGCAGGGAATGGACAGGGGGGGACTACGAGCAGTACTTC. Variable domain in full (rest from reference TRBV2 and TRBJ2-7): EPEVTQTPSHQVTQMGQEVILRCVPISNHLYFYWYRQILGQKVEFLVSFYNNEISEKSEIFDDQFSVERPDGSNFTLKIRSTKLEDSAMYFCASREWTGGDYEQYFGPGTRLTVT.

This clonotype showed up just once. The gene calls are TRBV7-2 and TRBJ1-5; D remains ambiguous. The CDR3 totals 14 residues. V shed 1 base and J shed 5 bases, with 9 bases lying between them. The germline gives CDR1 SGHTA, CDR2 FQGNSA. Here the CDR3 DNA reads TGTGCCAGCAGCTTAGTGTTTGGAGATCAGCCCCAGCATTTT. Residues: CASSLVFGDQPQHF. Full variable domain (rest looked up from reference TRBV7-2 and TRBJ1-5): GAGVSQSPSNKVTEKGKDVELRCDPISGHTALYWYRQSLGQGLEFLIYFQGNSAPDKSGLPSDRFSAERTGGSVSTLTIQRTQQEDSAVYLCASSLVFGDQPQHFGDGTRLSIL.